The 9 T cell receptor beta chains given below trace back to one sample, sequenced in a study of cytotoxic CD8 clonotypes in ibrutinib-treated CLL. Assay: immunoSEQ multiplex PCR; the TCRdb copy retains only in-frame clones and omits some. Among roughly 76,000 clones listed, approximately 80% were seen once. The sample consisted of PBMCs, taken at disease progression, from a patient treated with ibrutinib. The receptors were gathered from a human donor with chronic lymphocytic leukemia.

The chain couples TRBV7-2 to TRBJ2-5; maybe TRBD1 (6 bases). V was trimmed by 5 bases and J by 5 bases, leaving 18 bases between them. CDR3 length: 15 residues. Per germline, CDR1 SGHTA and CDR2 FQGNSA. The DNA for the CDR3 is TGTGCCAGCAGCGTCCAGCTTTCAGGGGCTGAGACCCAGTACTTC. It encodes CASSVQLSGAETQYF.

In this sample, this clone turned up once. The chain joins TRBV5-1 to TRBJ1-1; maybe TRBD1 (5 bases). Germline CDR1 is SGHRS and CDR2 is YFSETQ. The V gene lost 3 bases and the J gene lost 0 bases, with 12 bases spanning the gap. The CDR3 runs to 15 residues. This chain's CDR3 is CASSSGSRVNTEAFF. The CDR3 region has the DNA TGCGCCAGCAGCTCAGGTTCCAGGGTGAACACTGAAGCTTTCTTT.

The CDR3 loop is CASSSGTGGSPLHF. The CDR3 DNA reads as TGTGCCAGCAGTTCGGGGACAGGAGGTTCACCCCTCCACTTT. The chain links TRBV28 to TRBJ1-6; 8 nucleotides align to TRBD1. CDR1 MDHEN and CDR2 SYDVKM come from the germline V gene. V was pared by 4 bases and J by 9 bases, with 5 bases of the junction left unmatched. This CDR3 is built from 14 residues.

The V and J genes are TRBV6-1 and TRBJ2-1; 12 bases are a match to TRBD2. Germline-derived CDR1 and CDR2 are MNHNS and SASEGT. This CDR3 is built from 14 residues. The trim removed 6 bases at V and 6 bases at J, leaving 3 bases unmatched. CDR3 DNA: TGTGCCAGCAGAACTAGCGGGAGGCCCAATGAGCAGTTCTTC. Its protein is CASRTSGRPNEQFF.

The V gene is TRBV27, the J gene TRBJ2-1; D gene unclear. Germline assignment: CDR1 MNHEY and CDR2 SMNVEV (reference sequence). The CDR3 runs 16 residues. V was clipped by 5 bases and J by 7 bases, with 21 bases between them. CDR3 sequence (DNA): TGTGCCAGCAGTCAAAATTCCCTGACGGTGTGGAATGAGCAGTTCTTC. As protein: CASSQNSLTVWNEQFF.

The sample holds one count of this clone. The CDR3 DNA sequence: TGTGCCTGGAGGGCCCCGGGGGTCCCAACCTACGAGCAGTACTTC. Protein sequence: CAWRAPGVPTYEQYF. The rearrangement links TRBV30 to TRBJ2-7; a possible D gene is TRBD2 (6 bases). Trimming removed 3 bases from V and 2 bases from J, with 17 bases in between. Germline CDR1 reads GTSNPN; CDR2 reads SVGIG (reference sequence). The length of the CDR3 is 15 residues.

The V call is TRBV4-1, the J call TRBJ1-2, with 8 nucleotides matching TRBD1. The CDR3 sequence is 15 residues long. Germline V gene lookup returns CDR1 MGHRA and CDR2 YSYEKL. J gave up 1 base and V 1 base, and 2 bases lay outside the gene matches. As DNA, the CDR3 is TGCGCCAGCAGCCAAGGGGACAGGAATAACTATGGCTACACCTTC. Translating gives CASSQGDRNNYGYTF.

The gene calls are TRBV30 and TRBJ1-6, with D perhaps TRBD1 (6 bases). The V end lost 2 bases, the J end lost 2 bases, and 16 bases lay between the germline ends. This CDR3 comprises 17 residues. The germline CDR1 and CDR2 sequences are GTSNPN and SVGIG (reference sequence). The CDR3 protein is CAWSQRGSGPYNSPLHF. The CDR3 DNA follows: TGTGCCTGGAGTCAAAGGGGGTCTGGGCCCTATAATTCACCCCTCCACTTT.

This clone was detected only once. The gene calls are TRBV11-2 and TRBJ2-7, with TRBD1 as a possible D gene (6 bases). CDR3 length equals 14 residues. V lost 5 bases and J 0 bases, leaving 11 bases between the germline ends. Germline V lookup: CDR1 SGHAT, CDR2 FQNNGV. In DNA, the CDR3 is TGTGCCAGCAGCCCGATGACAGGCTCCTACGAGCAGTACTTC. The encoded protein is CASSPMTGSYEQYF.